This TCR beta chain was captured by sequencing in a study of blood T cell repertoires in COVID-19. Original handling: Reference gene primer amplification gave nucleated cell count estimates. The method was immunoSEQ multiplex PCR; TCRdb's version includes in-frame clones alone and lacks a portion of them. The DNA was the basis for D and trimming; V, J and clone size are from that table. The sample holds 55,000 to 65,000 clones, about 81% seen once. This CDR3 has 12 residues. Germline-derived CDR1 and CDR2 are KGHDR and SFDVKD. The V gene lost 5 bases and the J gene lost 6 bases, with 8 bases spanning the gap.

This rearrangement joins TRBV24-1 to TRBJ2-3; no clear D. The specimen sequenced was peripheral blood. The receptor comes from a man aged 55 to 69 with COVID-19, enrolled during active disease. As DNA, the CDR3 is TGTGCCACCAGTGGGGCCCGCGATACGCAGTATTTT. Protein sequence: CATSGARDTQYF.